These T cell receptor beta chains were read from a single sample in a study of Ad26.COV2.S vaccination and SARS-CoV-2 variants. The protocol was immunoSEQ multiplex PCR, while the TCRdb copy is restricted to in-frame clones and leaves out a portion. The sample lists some 320,000 clones; around four fifths were seen once. The specimen comprised peripheral blood, sampled in a trial of Ad26.COV2.S vaccine versus placebo. The receptors stem from a person aged 18-60 years who received the Ad26.COV2.S COVID-19 vaccine or a placebo. The CDR3 runs from the conserved cysteine through the conserved F or W. D genes are given only for firm matches. Size tells how often a clone was seen (once, few, many) or the class of an expanded clone, and some rows leave it out.

>TRBD1|TRBJ1-6|-|TRBV11-2
CASSLDVDRRGPLHF
TGTGCCAGCAGCTTAGACGTGGACAGGAGGGGACCCCTCCACTTT
>TRBD2|TRBJ2-3|-|TRBV2
CASRDLAGGQSDTQYF
TGTGCCAGCAGGGATCTAGCGGGGGGGCAGTCAGATACGCAGTATTTT
>-|TRBJ2-7|-|TRBV10-2
CASREGIADTYEQYF
TGCGCCAGCAGGGAGGGAATAGCGGATACCTACGAGCAGTACTTC
>TRBD2|TRBJ2-1|-|TRBV6-5
CATLRGGHHNEQFF
TGTGCCACCTTACGCGGGGGGCATCACAATGAGCAGTTCTTC
>TRBD1|TRBJ2-5|-|TRBV5-1
CASSRTGEETQYF
TGCGCCAGCAGCCGGACAGGGGAAGAGACCCAGTACTTC
>-|TRBJ1-5|-|TRBV5-5
CASSFQAGVSNQPQHF
TGTGCCAGCAGCTTTCAGGCAGGGGTTAGCAATCAGCCCCAGCATTTT
>TRBD1|TRBJ2-3|-|TRBV9
CASSATGTALTDTQYF
TGTGCCAGCAGCGCGACCGGGACAGCGCTCACAGATACGCAGTATTTT
>-|TRBJ1-2|few|TRBV18
CASSPRDPTNYGYTF
TGTGCCAGCTCACCACGGGATCCCACTAACTATGGCTACACCTTC
>TRBD1|TRBJ1-2|many|TRBV5-1
CASRVGTGTIYGYTF
TGCGCCAGCAGAGTTGGGACAGGGACGATCTATGGCTACACCTTC
>-|TRBJ2-3|-|TRBV6-9
CASSYEGGIADTQYF
TGTGCCAGCAGTTACGAGGGGGGGATCGCAGATACGCAGTATTTT
>TRBD2|TRBJ2-3|-|TRBV28
CASSLVRLLRGGRDTQYF
TGTGCCAGCAGCTTGGTACGTTTGTTGCGGGGGGGCCGAGATACGCAGTATTTT
>-|TRBJ1-2|-|TRBV10-3
CAISSVRDGYTF
TGTGCCATCAGTTCCGTCAGGGATGGCTACACCTTC
>-|TRBJ2-7|-|TRBV28
CASTPRWVQNYEQYF
TGTGCCAGCACCCCACGATGGGTACAGAACTACGAGCAGTACTTC
>-|TRBJ1-6|-|TRBV5-6
CASSSLRGGGSPLHF
TGTGCCAGCAGCTCCCTGAGGGGTGGGGGATCACCCCTCCACTTT
>-|TRBJ1-3|-|TRBV6-6
CASSRYPTGTGNTIYF
TGTGCCAGCAGCCGATACCCGACAGGAACGGGAAACACCATATATTTT
>-|TRBJ1-6|-|TRBV28
CASSILLDNSPLHF
TGTGCCAGCAGTATTCTTCTCGATAATTCACCCCTCCACTTT
>-|TRBJ1-1|-|TRBV10-3
CAISESQGTNTEAFF
TGTGCCATCAGTGAGTCCCAGGGGACGAACACTGAAGCTTTCTTT
>TRBD1|TRBJ2-7|once|TRBV5-1
CASSLQGASGEQYF
TGCGCCAGCAGCCTACAGGGGGCTTCAGGGGAGCAGTACTTC
>TRBD1|TRBJ1-2|-|TRBV28
CASSGRPRTGNGYTF
TGTGCCAGCAGTGGCCGACCCCGGACAGGGAATGGCTACACCTTC
>-|TRBJ2-3|-|TRBV18
CASSPPSGRTDTQYF
TGTGCCAGCTCACCACCGTCAGGGAGGACAGATACGCAGTATTTT
>-|TRBJ1-2|-|TRBV5-1
CASSPGTTNYGYTF
TGCGCCAGCAGCCCAGGGACCACGAACTATGGCTACACCTTC
>TRBD2|TRBJ2-5|-|TRBV10-2
CASTPSGGETQYF
TGCGCCAGTACCCCGAGCGGGGGAGAGACCCAGTACTTC
>TRBD2|TRBJ2-6|once|TRBV4-1
CASSPKIPGTSGGATGANVLTF
TGCGCCAGCAGCCCTAAGATCCCCGGGACTAGCGGGGGGGCAACCGGGGCCAACGTCCTGACTTTC
>TRBD2|TRBJ2-3|-|TRBV3-1/TRBV3-2
CASSQGLANTDTQYF
TGTGCCAGCAGCCAAGGACTAGCGAACACAGATACGCAGTATTTT
>-|TRBJ2-5|once|TRBV6-6
CASSPPGERRETQYF
TGTGCCAGCAGTCCTCCTGGGGAACGACGGGAGACCCAGTACTTC
>TRBD1|TRBJ1-2|-|TRBV15
CATSRTKTGVYYGYTF
TGTGCCACCAGCAGAACTAAGACAGGGGTTTACTATGGCTACACCTTC
>-|TRBJ2-5|-|TRBV3-1/TRBV3-2
CASSQYVSGEETQYF
TGTGCCAGCAGCCAATACGTGTCGGGGGAAGAGACCCAGTACTTC
>-|TRBJ1-2|few|TRBV2
CASSEDRQGMSGYTF
TGTGCCAGCAGTGAAGACAGGCAGGGAATGAGTGGCTACACCTTC
>-|TRBJ2-1|-|TRBV28
CASSLAADEQFF
TGTGCCAGCAGCTTAGCAGCGGATGAGCAGTTCTTC
>-|TRBJ2-2|-|TRBV6-5
CASRDTGNTGELFF
TGTGCCAGCAGAGACACAGGGAACACCGGGGAGCTGTTTTTT
>TRBD2|TRBJ2-7|-|TRBV5-1
CASSLAGGSGGHNYEQYF
TGCGCCAGCAGCTTGGCCGGTGGTAGCGGGGGGCATAACTACGAGCAGTACTTC
>TRBD2|TRBJ2-3|-|TRBV9
CASSVLGGGSTDTQYF
TGTGCCAGCAGCGTACTAGGCGGGGGGTCCACAGATACGCAGTATTTT
>-|TRBJ2-4|-|TRBV5-1
CASSLGRDEGIQYF
TGCGCCAGCAGCTTGGGCAGGGATGAGGGCATTCAGTACTTC
>-|TRBJ2-2|-|TRBV5-1
CASSLVAGDTTGELFF
TGCGCCAGCAGCTTGGTGGCGGGGGACACCACCGGGGAGCTGTTTTTT
>-|TRBJ1-1|-|TRBV3-1/TRBV3-2
CASSQGTLKAFF
TGTGCCAGCAGCCAAGGGACGCTTAAAGCTTTCTTT
>-|TRBJ2-2|few|TRBV7-9
CASSFGAANTGELFF
TGTGCCAGCAGCTTCGGGGCAGCGAACACCGGGGAGCTGTTTTTT
>-|TRBJ1-5|-|TRBV6-5
CASSQQVAVPRPQHF
TGTGCCAGCAGTCAACAGGTCGCGGTACCGCGGCCCCAGCATTTT
>-|TRBJ2-7|-|TRBV3-1/TRBV3-2
CASSQDLAREQYF
TGTGCCAGCAGCCAAGACTTAGCCAGGGAGCAGTACTTC
>TRBD1|TRBJ1-1|-|TRBV18
CASSPPTGGPEAFF
TGTGCCAGCTCACCACCGACAGGGGGACCTGAAGCTTTCTTT
>-|TRBJ2-5|-|TRBV5-1
CASSLGFGGSAETQYF
TGCGCCAGCAGCCTAGGATTTGGGGGCTCGGCGGAGACCCAGTACTTC
>TRBD1|TRBJ1-1|-|TRBV7-2
CASSLEGTVTEAFF
TGTGCCAGCAGCTTAGAAGGGACAGTAACTGAAGCTTTCTTT
>TRBD2|TRBJ2-1|-|TRBV6-5
CASSYWWGGKPNEQFF
TGTGCCAGCAGTTATTGGTGGGGGGGGAAACCCAATGAGCAGTTCTTC
>TRBD1|TRBJ1-4|-|TRBV7-9
CASSSPGQGEGKLFF
TGTGCCAGCAGCTCCCCGGGACAGGGGGAGGGAAAACTGTTTTTT
>TRBD1|TRBJ2-5|-|TRBV18
CASSRYRAGTGGDETQYF
TGTGCCAGCTCCCGATACCGAGCCGGGACAGGGGGCGACGAGACCCAGTACTTC
>TRBD1|TRBJ1-3|once|TRBV14
CASSPGTGAFYSGNTIYF
TGTGCCAGCAGTCCCGGGACAGGGGCCTTTTACTCTGGAAACACCATATATTTT
>-|TRBJ2-3|few|TRBV5-1
CASSLAGSFTDTQYF
TGCGCCAGCAGCTTGGCGGGCAGCTTCACAGATACGCAGTATTTT
>-|TRBJ2-7|-|TRBV7-3
CASSLRSGSTYEQYF
TGTGCCAGCAGCTTAAGGTCAGGTTCAACCTACGAGCAGTACTTC
>-|TRBJ1-1|-|TRBV7-3
CASSMGTHTEAFF
TGTGCCAGCAGCATGGGGACTCACACTGAAGCTTTCTTT